The clone carrying this TCR beta chain was detected a few times. Its antigen is still unknown. Staining for CD45RO/CCR7/CD25/CD127/CD95/CD27 allowed sorting of CD4+ naive, central memory, regulatory and stem cell-like memory cells. These data originate in a study of beta chain features in type 1 diabetes. Study-wide findings and caveats: In type 1 diabetes patients, VDJ junctions had fewer insertions; deletions at these junctions were more frequent. Equally in patients and controls, shorter templates might have been favored by PCR.

Every isolated RNA sample was fully reverse transcribed, so sequencing captured expressed TCRB transcripts. The table came from immunoSEQ multiplex PCR; TCRdb's copy has only in-frame clones and leaves some out. The sample includes almost 350,000 clones, 15% to 20% of them seen just once. Trimming stripped 0 bases from V and 2 bases from J, with 5 bases between. This CDR3 comprises 13 residues. Germline lookup yields CDR1 SGDLS and CDR2 YYNGEE. The genes are TRBV9 and TRBJ1-1, with D unclear. The sequencing input was naive CD4+ T cells from blood. The origin of this receptor is a woman under 30 in good health. CDR3 in amino acids: CASSVGPNTEAFF. The CDR3 DNA follows: TGTGCCAGCAGCGTAGGGCCTAACACTGAAGCTTTCTTT.